Following are 29 T cell receptor beta chains from one sample sequenced in a study of blood T cell repertoires in COVID-19. The assay was immunoSEQ multiplex PCR, and TCRdb's table has in-frame clones only and misses some. Here the sample spans 150,000 to 200,000 clones, approximately 89% being singletons. Sample: peripheral blood. These receptor sequences come from a woman aged 25 to 39 with acute or convalescent COVID-19.

Notes on this clone: The germline gene is not matched at one end of the junction; a read error may be the cause. The V and J genes are TRBV4-1 and TRBJ2-7, with TRBD1 identical over 7 bases. CDR1 MGHRA and CDR2 YSYEKL come from the germline V gene. This CDR3 comprises 11 residues. CDR3 DNA: TGCGCCAGCAGCCCACGACAGGGCGAACCCTTC. Protein sequence: CASSPRQGEPF.

V usage is TRBV6-1 and J usage is TRBJ1-2, with D tentatively TRBD1 (6 bases). Germline V gene lookup returns CDR1 MNHNS and CDR2 SASEGT. The V gene lost 2 bases and the J gene lost 7 bases, with 14 bases spanning the gap. The CDR3 spans 14 residues. The CDR3 loop is CASSEIERGFGYTF. The CDR3 DNA reads as TGTGCCAGCAGTGAAATTGAAAGGGGGTTTGGCTACACCTTC.

The chain has TRBV11-3 and TRBJ2-1; TRBD2 agrees at 14 bases. The CDR3 runs 17 residues. The V gene's germline CDR1 is SGHNT and CDR2 YENEEA. Trimming removed 1 base from V and 5 bases from J; junction bases left unmatched: 4. CDR3 residues: CASSLALGLAGDNEQFF. DNA of the CDR3: TGTGCCAGCAGCTTAGCCCTGGGACTAGCGGGAGACAATGAGCAGTTCTTC.

This clone was observed a single time. The chain has TRBV18 and TRBJ1-3; D uncertain. The CDR3 has 15 residues. Per the germline V gene, CDR1 is KGHSH and CDR2 is LQKENI. Trimming pared 3 bases from V and 0 bases from J, leaving 9 bases between. The CDR3 DNA sequence: TGTGCCAGCTCACCGGGCACAAGCTCTGGAAACACCATATATTTT. Its protein is CASSPGTSSGNTIYF.

The CDR3 loop is CASSPRLAGYNEQFF. In DNA, the CDR3 is TGTGCCAGCAGCCCTCGACTAGCGGGATACAATGAGCAGTTCTTC. The V call is TRBV2, the J call TRBJ2-1, with 11 bases that match TRBD2. The CDR3 spans 15 residues. Germline-derived CDR1 and CDR2 are SNHLY and FYNNEI. With V trimmed by 6 bases and J by 4 bases, 5 bases remained unmatched.

The V call is TRBV5-4, the J call TRBJ2-2, with 8 bases matching TRBD1. V shed 3 bases, J shed 8 bases, and the junction held 9 bases outside the gene matches. Germline assignment: CDR1 SGHNT and CDR2 YYREEE (reference sequence). The CDR3 spans 15 residues. The CDR3 spells CASSSKTGGEGELFF. The CDR3, as DNA: TGTGCCAGCAGCTCCAAAACAGGGGGTGAGGGGGAGCTGTTTTTT.

This rearrangement joins TRBV6-6 to TRBJ2-1; D not certain. Trimming stripped 6 bases from V and 5 bases from J, with 14 bases between. Per the germline V gene, CDR1 is MNHNY and CDR2 is SVGAGI (reference sequence). This CDR3 comprises 14 residues. CDR3 nucleotides: TGTGCCAGCAGGTCCCAATCACCTAACAATGAGCAGTTCTTC. It encodes CASRSQSPNNEQFF.

The V gene is TRBV19, the J gene TRBJ1-2, with 8 bases fitting TRBD1. Germline assignment: CDR1 LNHDA and CDR2 SQIVND (reference sequence). The CDR3 is made up of 15 amino acids. V lost 5 bases and J lost 1; bases outside the gene matches: 6. CDR3 residues: CASSQGAFFNYGYTF. DNA of the CDR3: TGTGCCAGTAGTCAGGGGGCTTTTTTTAACTATGGCTACACCTTC.

This chain connects TRBV19 to TRBJ2-5, with 9 bases matching TRBD1. Germline-derived CDR1 and CDR2 are LNHDA and SQIVND (reference sequence). Trimming cost V 6 bases and J 2 bases; bases outside gene matches: 7. The CDR3 totals 15 residues. CDR3 DNA: TGTGCCAGTAGGGACAGGGGAATGGATCAAGAGACCCAGTACTTC. It translates to CASRDRGMDQETQYF.

The J gene is TRBJ1-2, the V gene TRBV11-2; D remains ambiguous. This CDR3 has 13 residues. Germline CDR1 reads SGHAT; CDR2 reads FQNNGV. The V end lost 0 bases, the J end lost 8 bases, and 10 bases lay between the germline ends. The CDR3 is CASSLDRGTGYTF. CDR3 in DNA: TGTGCCAGCAGCTTAGATCGCGGTACGGGCTACACCTTC.

The chain uses TRBV7-9 and TRBJ2-1, with D perhaps TRBD2 (5 bases). CDR1 SEHNR and CDR2 FQNEAQ come from the germline V gene (reference sequence). The V gene lost 2 bases and the J gene lost 4 bases, with 12 bases spanning the gap. The CDR3 is made up of 15 amino acids. CDR3 amino acids: CASSLIRDLYNEQFF. CDR3 nucleotide sequence: TGTGCCAGCAGCTTAATCCGGGATCTTTACAATGAGCAGTTCTTC.

CDR3 sequence (DNA): TGTGCCAGCAGCCAGGGACTCACCGGGGAGCTGTTTTTT. Translation: CASSQGLTGELFF. V usage is TRBV7-2 and J usage is TRBJ2-2; D perhaps matches TRBD2 (6 bases). The CDR3 is 13 residues long. Germline loops: CDR1 SGHTA, CDR2 FQGNSA. V lost 5 bases to trimming and J lost 4 bases, with 8 bases between them. Based on the CDR3 plus reference TRBV7-2 and TRBJ2-2, the full variable domain is GAGVSQSPSNKVTEKGKDVELRCDPISGHTALYWYRQSLGQGLEFLIYFQGNSAPDKSGLPSDRFSAERTGGSVSTLTIQRTQQEDSAVYLCASSQGLTGELFFGEGSRLTVL.

The gene calls are TRBV7-9 and TRBJ1-5; TRBD1 agrees at 10 bases. CDR1 and CDR2 (germline): SEHNR, FQNEAQ (reference sequence). The CDR3 runs 14 residues. V was clipped by 3 bases and J by 5 bases; unmatched bases: 1. CDR3 nucleotide sequence: TGTGCCAGCAGCTTGGGGACAGGGGATCAGCCCCAGCATTTT. This sequence encodes CASSLGTGDQPQHF.

This chain uses TRBV5-1 with TRBJ2-5, with a weak D call TRBD2 (6 bases). The CDR3 covers 14 residues. The V end lost 5 bases, the J end lost 1 base, and 12 bases lay between the germline ends. In germline, CDR1 is SGHRS, CDR2 YFSETQ. The CDR3 sequence is CASRRDFSQETQYF. The CDR3 DNA sequence: TGCGCCAGCAGGAGGGACTTTTCCCAAGAGACCCAGTACTTC.

The J gene is TRBJ2-7, the V gene TRBV30; TRBD2 is a possible D gene (6 bases). The V end was cut by 4 bases, the J end by 5 bases, with 15 bases between. CDR1 is GTSNPN and CDR2 is SVGIG in the germline V gene (reference sequence). The CDR3 length is 13 residues. CDR3 DNA: TGTGCCTGGACCACCGGGACTCGTAACGAGCAGTACTTC. Translation: CAWTTGTRNEQYF.

V is TRBV10-3 and J is TRBJ1-1, with D perhaps TRBD1 (6 bases). Trimming took off 4 bases at V and 9 bases at J, with 9 bases between the two ends. Germline V lookup: CDR1 ENHRY, CDR2 SYGVKD. CDR3 length: 11 residues. The DNA of the CDR3 is TGTGCCATCAGTGCCACAGGGAAAGCTTTCTTT. Its translation: CAISATGKAFF.

The chain employs TRBV6-1 and TRBJ2-7; 13 nucleotides line up with TRBD2. This CDR3 is built from 15 residues. The germline gives CDR1 MNHNS, CDR2 SASEGT. Trimming cost V 3 bases and J 2 bases; bases outside gene matches: 1. CDR3 region: CASSDGLAGAYEQYF. In DNA form, the CDR3 reads TGTGCCAGCAGTGACGGACTAGCGGGAGCCTACGAGCAGTACTTC.

V and J are TRBV4-1 and TRBJ2-2; D is perhaps TRBD2 (6 bases). Germline V gene sequence: CDR1 MGHRA, CDR2 YSYEKL. The germline V and J ends were trimmed by 3 bases and 6 bases, with 11 bases remaining between them. The CDR3 spans 14 residues. The CDR3 DNA follows: TGCGCCAGCAGCCATCTAGCGTCCCCCGGGGAGCTGTTTTTT. It yields the protein CASSHLASPGELFF.

The CDR3: CASSRPFTGSGNTIYF. The DNA of the CDR3 is TGTGCCAGCAGCAGGCCGTTTACAGGTTCTGGAAACACCATATATTTT. This chain uses TRBV21-1 with TRBJ1-3; the listed D gene, TRBD1, was not tested against the DNA. TRBV21-1 is given as a pseudogene. The CDR3 runs to 16 residues.

The chain combines TRBV28 with TRBJ2-1; weak D call: TRBD2 (6 bases). Germline V gives CDR1 MDHEN, CDR2 SYDVKM. The V and J ends lost 3 bases and 5 bases respectively, with 14 bases between them. The CDR3 sequence is 15 residues long. The CDR3 DNA sequence: TGTGCCAGCAGTTTGTTGGGGGAGGCCAACAATGAGCAGTTCTTC. Its translation: CASSLLGEANNEQFF.

On this clone: The identical CDR3 is also encoded by other nucleotide sequences in the sample. This chain connects TRBV29-1 to TRBJ2-1; TRBD2 matches 8 bases. The J segment lost 4 bases and the V segment lost 7 bases, leaving 6 bases of the junction unmatched. The germline V gene encodes CDR1 SQVTM and CDR2 ANQGSEA. This CDR3 is built from 13 residues. The CDR3: CSAGTSLYNEQFF. For the CDR3, the DNA is TGCAGCGCCGGGACTAGTCTGTACAATGAGCAGTTCTTC.

The chain couples TRBV28 to TRBJ2-5; TRBD2 might be the D (6 bases). The germline gives CDR1 MDHEN, CDR2 SYDVKM. There are 14 residues in the CDR3. V lost 3 bases and J lost 4, with 12 bases in between. The CDR3 region has the DNA TGTGCCAGCAGTTTCACGGGAGTGGGAGAGACCCAGTACTTC. This translates into CASSFTGVGETQYF.

The V call is TRBV28, the J call TRBJ1-5, with TRBD1 as a possible D gene (6 bases). Germline values: CDR1 MDHEN, CDR2 SYDVKM. The germline V and J ends were trimmed by 8 bases and 0 bases, with 17 bases remaining between them. The CDR3 has 16 amino acids. Written as DNA, the CDR3 is TGTGCCAGCCGATTTGGGGGCGCTTATAGCAATCAGCCCCAGCATTTT. Translation gives CASRFGGAYSNQPQHF.

V gene TRBV15 combines with J gene TRBJ2-7; 9 nucleotides agree with TRBD1. The CDR3 contains 14 residues. Germline assignment: CDR1 LNHNV and CDR2 YYDKDF (reference sequence). With V trimmed by 3 bases and J by 4 bases, 4 bases remained unmatched. CDR3 protein: CATSSNRGPYEQYF. Written as DNA, the CDR3 is TGTGCCACCAGCAGCAACAGGGGGCCTTACGAGCAGTACTTC.

This rearrangement joins TRBV7-6 to TRBJ2-7; TRBD2 aligns across 13 bases. CDR3 length equals 15 residues. CDR1 is SGHVS, CDR2 FNYEAQ, per germline. After removal of 5 bases from V and 4 bases from J, the junction contained 5 bases not matched to a gene. The CDR3 sequence: CASSRTSGSIYEQYF. In DNA, the CDR3 is TGTGCCAGCAGCCGGACTAGCGGGAGTATTTACGAGCAGTACTTC.

The chain couples TRBV10-3 to TRBJ1-6; D gene ambiguous. Trimming took 11 bases from V and 11 from J, leaving 16 bases between them. Germline CDR1 is ENHRY and CDR2 is SYGVKD. The length of the CDR3 is 12 residues. DNA for the CDR3: TGTGCCGTGCGGGATATCGAGCCACCCCTCCACTTT. The encoded protein is CAVRDIEPPLHF.

The V and J genes are TRBV7-2 and TRBJ1-6; the D is unclear. Germline V gene data show CDR1 as SGHTA and CDR2 as FQGNSA. This CDR3 spans 13 amino acids. Between the trimmed V and J ends, which lost 4 bases and 9 bases, there was a span of 10 bases. The DNA of the CDR3 is TGTGCCAGCAGCTCTAGACCGACTTCACCCCTCCACTTT. Translation: CASSSRPTSPLHF.

The V gene is TRBV10-3, the J gene TRBJ1-4; 7 nucleotides agree with TRBD1. Trimming removed 10 bases from V and 5 bases from J; junction bases left unmatched: 7. Per the germline V gene, CDR1 is ENHRY and CDR2 is SYGVKD. The CDR3 is made up of 13 amino acids. CDR3 nucleotides: TGTGCCACCGCCGGGACAGAGAATGAAAAACTGTTTTTT. It is translated as CATAGTENEKLFF.

This clone appeared once. The chain combines TRBV15 with TRBJ2-7, with TRBD1 matching 8 bases. The germline V gene encodes CDR1 LNHNV and CDR2 YYDKDF (reference sequence). With 3 bases clipped from V and 6 bases from J, the junction kept 4 bases outside the gene matches. This CDR3 has 13 residues. CDR3 amino acids: CATSRDRVGEQYF. As DNA, the CDR3 is TGTGCCACCAGCAGGGACAGGGTGGGCGAGCAGTACTTC.